This T cell receptor beta chain emerged from a study of post-analysis software for immune sequencing data. Across the whole study: Relapsing-remitting, secondary progressive and progressive-relapsing courses of multiple sclerosis were included.

The CDR3 is 14 amino acids. Germline V gene lookup returns CDR1 SGHTS and CDR2 YDEGEE. Study-level findings and limits: Significantly lower normalized Chao1 diversity was found in patients with multiple sclerosis relative to controls. Elevated frequency relative to controls characterized four or five TRBV segments in patients, TRBV5-6, TRBV5-1 and TRBV20-1 among them.

The TCR beta cDNA libraries carried unique molecular identifiers. It was from roughly 1 to 10 million T cells that approximately 500,000 cDNA molecules came. One entry per CDR3 protein results from TCRdb running MiXCR on the PCR reads. The profile shows around 700,000 distinct CDR3 sequences, 59% of them singletons. As to this clonotype: Antigen specificity is unknown.

This sequence originates from a girl aged 2-10 years with multiple sclerosis. Specimen: blood. This sequence joins TRBV5-8 and TRBJ2-5, with D unresolved. The closer fit of TRBJ2-7 to the DNA end suggests the J call may be wrong. CDR3 sequence reads: CASSIPHEVYEQYF. The DNA of the CDR3 is TGTGCCAGCAGCATCCCCCATGAAGTATACGAGCAGTACTTC.